A single sample gave rise to the 5 T cell receptor beta chains below, sequenced in a study of monozygotic twins with inflammatory bowel disease. TCRdb reanalyzed the 5' RACE reads, giving one entry per CDR3 protein sequence and no DNA. The sample table includes about 350,000 distinct CDR3 sequences. Sequences were obtained from blood. These receptors were taken from a human donor with ulcerative colitis or Crohn's disease, or a healthy co-twin of an affected twin (not recorded which).

V gene TRBV5-1 combines with J gene TRBJ2-3; TCRdb names TRBD1, which stays unverified in the absence of DNA. The CDR3 covers 13 residues. The germline V gene has CDR1 SGHRS and CDR2 YFSETQ. CDR3 residues: CASRPPGTDTQYF.

The chain joins TRBV7-7 to TRBJ2-3; TCRdb picks TRBD2, but there is no DNA to check that call. Germline CDR1 and CDR2: SSHAT and FNYEAQ (reference sequence). There are 16 residues in the CDR3. CDR3 in amino acids: CASSPGAGGRADTQYF. The complete variable domain, with remaining parts taken from reference TRBV7-7 and TRBJ2-3, reads GAGVSQSPRYKVTKRGQDVTLRCDPISSHATLYWYQQALGQGPEFLTYFNYEAQPDKSGLPSDRFSAERPEGSISTLTIQRTEQRDSAMYRCASSPGAGGRADTQYFGPGTRLTVL.

The chain combines TRBV15 with TRBJ2-7; without DNA, the TCRdb call of TRBD1 cannot be checked. The germline gives CDR1 LNHNV, CDR2 YYDKDF (reference sequence). The CDR3 consists of 13 residues. The CDR3 reads CATSSRRWYEQYF.

This chain links TRBV12-3 or TRBV12-4 with TRBJ1-1. The CDR3 is made up of 14 amino acids. The CDR3 loop reads CASEKTTGNTEAFF.

J is TRBJ1-6 and V is TRBV12-3 or TRBV12-4; absent DNA, TCRdb's TRBD1 call cannot be checked. CDR3 length equals 13 residues. The CDR3 loop is CASSGTRGSPLHF.